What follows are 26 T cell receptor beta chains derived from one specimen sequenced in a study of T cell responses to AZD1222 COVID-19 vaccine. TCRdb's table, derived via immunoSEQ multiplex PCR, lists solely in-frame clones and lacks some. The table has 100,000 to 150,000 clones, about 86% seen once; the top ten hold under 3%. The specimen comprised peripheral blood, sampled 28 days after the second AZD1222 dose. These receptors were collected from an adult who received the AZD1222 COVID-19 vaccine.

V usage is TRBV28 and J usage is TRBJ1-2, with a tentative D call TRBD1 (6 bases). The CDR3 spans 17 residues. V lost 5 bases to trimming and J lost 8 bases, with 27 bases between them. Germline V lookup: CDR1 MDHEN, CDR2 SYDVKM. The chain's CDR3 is CASSKLGGASLNPGYTF. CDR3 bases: TGTGCCAGCAGTAAACTAGGGGGGGCATCTCTAAATCCGGGCTACACCTTC.

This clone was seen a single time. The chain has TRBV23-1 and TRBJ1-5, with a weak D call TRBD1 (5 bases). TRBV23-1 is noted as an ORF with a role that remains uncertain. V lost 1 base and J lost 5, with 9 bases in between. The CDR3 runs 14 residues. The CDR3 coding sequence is TGCGCCAGCAGTCAATGGGGGGAGGATCAGCCCCAGCATTTT. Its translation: CASSQWGEDQPQHF.

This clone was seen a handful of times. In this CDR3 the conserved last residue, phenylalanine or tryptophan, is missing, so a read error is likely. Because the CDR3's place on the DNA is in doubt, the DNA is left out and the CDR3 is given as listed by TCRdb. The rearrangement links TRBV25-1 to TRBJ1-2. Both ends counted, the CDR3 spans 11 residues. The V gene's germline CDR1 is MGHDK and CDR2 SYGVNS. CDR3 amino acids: CASSEGRSLPI.

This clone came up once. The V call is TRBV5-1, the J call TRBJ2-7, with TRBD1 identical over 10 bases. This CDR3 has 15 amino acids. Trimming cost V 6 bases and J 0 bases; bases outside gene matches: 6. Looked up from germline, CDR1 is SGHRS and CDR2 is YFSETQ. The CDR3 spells CASNPGQGISYEQYF. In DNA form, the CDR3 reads TGCGCCAGCAACCCGGGACAGGGGATCTCCTACGAGCAGTACTTC.

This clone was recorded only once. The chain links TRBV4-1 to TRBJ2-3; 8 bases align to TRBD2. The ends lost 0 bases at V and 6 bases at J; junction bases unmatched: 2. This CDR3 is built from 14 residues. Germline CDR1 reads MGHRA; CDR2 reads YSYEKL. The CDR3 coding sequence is TGCGCCAGCAGCCAAGAGTCTAGCGGGGATACGCAGTATTTT. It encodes CASSQESSGDTQYF.

The CDR3 is CASSVPGFGNTIYF. The CDR3 region has the DNA TGTGCCAGCAGCGTTCCGGGGTTCGGAAACACCATATATTTT. This rearrangement joins TRBV11-3 to TRBJ1-3; D is unclear. Germline V gene data show CDR1 as SGHNT and CDR2 as YENEEA. CDR3 length: 14 amino acids. V lost 5 bases and J 4 bases, leaving 12 bases between the germline ends.

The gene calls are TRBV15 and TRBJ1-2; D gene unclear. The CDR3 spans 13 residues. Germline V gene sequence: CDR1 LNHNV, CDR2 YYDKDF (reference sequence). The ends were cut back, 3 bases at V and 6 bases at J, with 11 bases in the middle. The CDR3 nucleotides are TGTGCCACCAGCAGGCGGGATTCGGATGGCTACACCTTC. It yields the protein CATSRRDSDGYTF.

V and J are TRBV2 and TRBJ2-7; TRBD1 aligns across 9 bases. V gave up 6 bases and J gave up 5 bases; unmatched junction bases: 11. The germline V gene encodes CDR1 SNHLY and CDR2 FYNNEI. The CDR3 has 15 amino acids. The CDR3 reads CASRETGTGRNEQYF. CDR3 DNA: TGTGCCAGCAGGGAGACCGGGACAGGGAGAAACGAGCAGTACTTC.

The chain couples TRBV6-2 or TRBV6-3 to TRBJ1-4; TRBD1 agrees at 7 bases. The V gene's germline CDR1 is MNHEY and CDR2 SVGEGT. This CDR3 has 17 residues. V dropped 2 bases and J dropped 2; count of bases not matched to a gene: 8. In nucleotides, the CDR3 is TGTGCCAGCAGTTACGGGGTCGGGACAGCTACTAATGAAAAACTGTTTTTT. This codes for CASSYGVGTATNEKLFF.

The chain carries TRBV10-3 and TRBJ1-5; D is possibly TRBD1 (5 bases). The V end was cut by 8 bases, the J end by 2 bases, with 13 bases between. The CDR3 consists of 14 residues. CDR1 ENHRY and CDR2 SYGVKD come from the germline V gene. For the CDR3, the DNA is TGTGCCATCTCCAGGGAAGGCGGCAATCAGCCCCAGCATTTT. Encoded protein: CAISREGGNQPQHF.

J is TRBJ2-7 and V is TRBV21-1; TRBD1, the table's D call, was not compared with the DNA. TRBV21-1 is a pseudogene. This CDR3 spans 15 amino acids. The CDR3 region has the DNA TGTGCCAGCAGCACTGGACAGGTGCTCTCCTACGAGCAGTACTTC. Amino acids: CASSTGQVLSYEQYF.

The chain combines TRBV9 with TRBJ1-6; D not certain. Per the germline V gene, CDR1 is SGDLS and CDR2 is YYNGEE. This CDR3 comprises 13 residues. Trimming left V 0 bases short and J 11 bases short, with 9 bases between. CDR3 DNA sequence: TGTGCCAGCAGCGTAGGAGAGGTAACACCCCTCCACTTT. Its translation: CASSVGEVTPLHF.

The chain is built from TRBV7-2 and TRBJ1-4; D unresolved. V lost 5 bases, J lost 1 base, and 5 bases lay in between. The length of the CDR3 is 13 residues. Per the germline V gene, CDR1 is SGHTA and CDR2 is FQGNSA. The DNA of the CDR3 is TGTGCCAGCAGCGAATTAACTAATGAAAAACTGTTTTTT. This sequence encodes CASSELTNEKLFF.

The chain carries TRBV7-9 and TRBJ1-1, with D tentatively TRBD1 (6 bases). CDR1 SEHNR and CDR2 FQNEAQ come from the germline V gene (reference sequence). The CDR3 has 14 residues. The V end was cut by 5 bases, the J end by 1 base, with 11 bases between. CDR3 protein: CASSQGTANTEAFF. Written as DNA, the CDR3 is TGTGCCAGCAGCCAGGGGACGGCGAACACTGAAGCTTTCTTT.

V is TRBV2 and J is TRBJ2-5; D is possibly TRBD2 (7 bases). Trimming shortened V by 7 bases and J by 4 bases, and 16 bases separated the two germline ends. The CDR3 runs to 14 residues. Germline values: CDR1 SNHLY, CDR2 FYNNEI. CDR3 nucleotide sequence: TGTGCCAGCACCGGGGAGGGGGGACGAGAGACCCAGTACTTC. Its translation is CASTGEGGRETQYF.

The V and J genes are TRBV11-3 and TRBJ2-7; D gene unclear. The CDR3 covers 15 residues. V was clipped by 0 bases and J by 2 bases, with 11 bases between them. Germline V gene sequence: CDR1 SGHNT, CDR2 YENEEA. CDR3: CASSLEGATAYEQYF. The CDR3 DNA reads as TGTGCCAGCAGCTTAGAAGGTGCCACCGCCTACGAGCAGTACTTC.

This CDR3 reads CASSSIGDPGNSPLHF. The CDR3 bases are TGTGCCAGCAGCTCCATAGGGGACCCGGGGAATTCACCCCTCCACTTT. The chain combines TRBV7-9 with TRBJ1-6; D possibly corresponds to TRBD1 (5 bases). Trimming cost V 4 bases and J 7 bases, with 17 bases left between them. CDR3 size: 16 residues. Germline V gene lookup returns CDR1 SEHNR and CDR2 FQNEAQ (reference sequence).

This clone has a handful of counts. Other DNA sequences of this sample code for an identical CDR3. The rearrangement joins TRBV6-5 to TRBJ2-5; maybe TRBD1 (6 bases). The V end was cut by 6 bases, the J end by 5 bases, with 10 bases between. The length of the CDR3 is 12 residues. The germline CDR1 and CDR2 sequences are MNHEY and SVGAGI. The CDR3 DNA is TGTGCCAGCAGCAGGGGCCGGGAGACCCAGTACTTC. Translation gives CASSRGRETQYF.

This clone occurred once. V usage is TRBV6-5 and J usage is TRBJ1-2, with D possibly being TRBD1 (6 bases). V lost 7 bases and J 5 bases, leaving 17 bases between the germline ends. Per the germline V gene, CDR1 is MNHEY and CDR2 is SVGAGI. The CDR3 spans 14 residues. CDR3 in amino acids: CASTSRGSRYGYTF. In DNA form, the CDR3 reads TGTGCCAGCACCAGCAGGGGTTCACGGTATGGCTACACCTTC.

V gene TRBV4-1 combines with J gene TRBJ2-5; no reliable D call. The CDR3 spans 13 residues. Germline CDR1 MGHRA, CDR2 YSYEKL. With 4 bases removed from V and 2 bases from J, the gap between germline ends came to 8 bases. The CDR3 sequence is CASSLFLQETQYF. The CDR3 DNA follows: TGCGCCAGCAGCCTTTTTTTACAAGAGACCCAGTACTTC.

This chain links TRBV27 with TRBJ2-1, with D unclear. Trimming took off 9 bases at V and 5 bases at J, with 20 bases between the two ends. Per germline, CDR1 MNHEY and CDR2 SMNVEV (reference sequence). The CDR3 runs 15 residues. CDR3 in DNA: TGTGCCAGTTCTCTAACAGCGTTCCCCGACAATGAGCAGTTCTTC. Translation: CASSLTAFPDNEQFF.

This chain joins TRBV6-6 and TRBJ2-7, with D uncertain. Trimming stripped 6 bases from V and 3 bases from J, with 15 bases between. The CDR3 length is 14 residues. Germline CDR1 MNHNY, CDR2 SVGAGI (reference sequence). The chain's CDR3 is CASSLSVFDYEQYF. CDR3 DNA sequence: TGTGCCAGCAGCCTCTCCGTCTTTGACTACGAGCAGTACTTC.

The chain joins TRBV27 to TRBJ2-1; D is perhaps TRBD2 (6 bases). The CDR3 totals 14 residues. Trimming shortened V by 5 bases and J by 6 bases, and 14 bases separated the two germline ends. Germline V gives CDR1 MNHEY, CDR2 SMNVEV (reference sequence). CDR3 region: CASSGVSGLNEQFF. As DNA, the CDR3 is TGTGCCAGCAGTGGGGTAAGCGGGCTCAATGAGCAGTTCTTC.

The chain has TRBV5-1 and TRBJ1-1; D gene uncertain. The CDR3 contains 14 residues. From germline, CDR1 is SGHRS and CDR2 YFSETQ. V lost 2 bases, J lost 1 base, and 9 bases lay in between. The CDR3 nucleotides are TGCGCCAGCAGCTTCGGTGAAAGGAACACTGAAGCTTTCTTT. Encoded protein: CASSFGERNTEAFF.

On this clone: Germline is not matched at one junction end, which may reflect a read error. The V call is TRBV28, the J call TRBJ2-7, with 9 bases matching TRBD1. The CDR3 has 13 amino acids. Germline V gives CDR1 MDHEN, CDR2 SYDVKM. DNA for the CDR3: TGTGCCAGCAGTATGATTCGGGACAGGGCGAGTAACTTC. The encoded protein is CASSMIRDRASNF.

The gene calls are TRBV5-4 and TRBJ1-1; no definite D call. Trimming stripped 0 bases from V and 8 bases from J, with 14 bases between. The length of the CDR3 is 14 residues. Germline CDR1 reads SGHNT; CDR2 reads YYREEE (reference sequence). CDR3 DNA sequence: TGTGCCAGCAGCTTGGAAAGCCGGTTCGCGGAAGCTTTCTTT. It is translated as CASSLESRFAEAFF.